A selection of T cell receptor beta chains follows, all from one sample in a study of blood T cell repertoires in COVID-19. Data came from immunoSEQ multiplex PCR; TCRdb stores just in-frame clones and leaves some out. The sample has 110,000 to 150,000 clones; about 90% are singletons. The source material was PBMCs or T cells enriched from blood (not recorded which). The receptor source for this set is a man aged 55 to 70 who had recovered from COVID-19. CDR3s include the opening cysteine and the closing phenylalanine or tryptophan. The D gene is left open where the match is weak. Where a row states a size, it is once, few, many or the class of an expanded clone; other rows omit it.

-	-	TRBV28	TRBJ2-5	CATQGLVETQYF	TGTGCCACCCAGGGGCTAGTGGAGACCCAGTACTTC
few	TRBD1	TRBV5-4	TRBJ2-2	CASSPGTANTGELFF	TGTGCCAGCAGCCCCGGGACAGCGAACACCGGGGAGCTGTTTTTT
once	TRBD1	TRBV6-1	TRBJ1-5	CASREIPGQGVNQPQHF	TGTGCCAGCAGGGAAATCCCGGGACAGGGTGTCAATCAGCCCCAGCATTTT
-	-	TRBV5-6	TRBJ2-4	CASTLDGRNIQYF	TGTGCCAGCACCCTAGACGGGAGAAACATTCAGTACTTC
-	TRBD1	TRBV18	TRBJ2-1	CASSPRDRVNNEQFF	TGTGCCAGCTCACCAAGGGACAGGGTGAACAATGAGCAGTTCTTC
-	-	TRBV13	TRBJ2-1	CASRLASAALPNEQFF	TGTGCCAGCAGACTCGCCTCTGCGGCCCTCCCAAATGAGCAGTTCTTC
few	TRBD2	TRBV9	TRBJ2-1	CASSVRSGSYNEQFF	TGTGCCAGCAGCGTACGGAGCGGGAGTTACAATGAGCAGTTCTTC
-	TRBD1	TRBV18	TRBJ1-2	CASSPYRDRGQSYTF	TGTGCCAGCTCACCATACCGGGACAGGGGGCAGAGCTACACCTTC
-	-	TRBV3-1/TRBV3-2	TRBJ2-5	CASSLTNQETQYF	TGTGCCAGCAGCCTCACTAACCAAGAGACCCAGTACTTC
-	TRBD1	TRBV24-1	TRBJ2-2	CATSDPGTGTGELFF	TGTGCCACCAGTGACCCCGGGACAGGGACCGGGGAGCTGTTTTTT
-	-	TRBV12-3/TRBV12-4	TRBJ1-4	CASSFGQGKKLFF	TGTGCCAGCAGTTTCGGGCAGGGCAAAAAACTGTTTTTT
-	TRBD2	TRBV18	TRBJ2-7	CASSLLAEGIEQYF	TGTGCCAGCTCGTTACTAGCGGAAGGTATCGAGCAGTACTTC
-	-	TRBV4-2	TRBJ1-1	CASSQARRNTEAFF	TGTGCCAGCAGCCAAGCCCGCAGAAACACTGAAGCTTTCTTT
-	TRBD1	TRBV9	TRBJ2-3	CASSVVTGAVTDTQYF	TGTGCCAGCAGCGTAGTAACAGGGGCTGTTACAGATACGCAGTATTTT
-	-	TRBV10-2	TRBJ1-1	CASGIRTTTEAFF	TGCGCCAGCGGTATCCGTACTACCACTGAAGCTTTCTTT
few	-	TRBV7-9	TRBJ1-1	CASSFDRPTEAFF	TGTGCCAGCAGCTTCGACAGACCCACTGAAGCTTTCTTT
-	TRBD1	TRBV28	TRBJ1-6	CASSSRTGRGSPLHF	TGTGCCAGCAGTTCAAGGACAGGGAGGGGTTCACCCCTCCACTTT
-	TRBD1	TRBV28	TRBJ1-6	CASSMGQVSTPPLHF	TGTGCCAGCAGTATGGGACAGGTCTCTACCCCACCCCTCCACTTT
-	-	TRBV5-1	TRBJ1-2	CASSREGVGYTF	TGCGCCAGCAGCCGGGAGGGGGTTGGCTACACCTTC
-	-	TRBV7-9	TRBJ2-1	CASSLSYNEQFF	TGTGCCAGCAGCTTATCTTACAATGAGCAGTTCTTC
-	-	TRBV10-3	TRBJ2-1	CAINQQGGGNEQFF	TGTGCCATCAACCAACAGGGGGGGGGCAATGAGCAGTTCTTC
-	-	TRBV7-8	TRBJ1-1	CASSLGGSAFF	TGTGCCAGCAGCTTAGGAGGGTCGGCTTTCTTT
-	-	TRBV10-3	TRBJ2-6	CAISEGQPSGANVLTF	TGTGCCATCAGCGAAGGACAGCCCTCTGGGGCCAACGTCCTGACTTTC
-	-	TRBV30	TRBJ1-4	CAWSKTAGWANEKLFF	TGTGCCTGGAGTAAAACCGCAGGGTGGGCTAATGAAAAACTGTTTTTT
-	-	TRBV28	TRBJ1-5	CASSLTTGGQPQHF	TGTGCCAGCAGTTTGACGACAGGAGGTCAGCCCCAGCATTTT
-	TRBD1	TRBV27	TRBJ2-2	CASMGQGIGELFF	TGTGCCAGCATGGGACAGGGGATCGGGGAGCTGTTTTTT
-	-	TRBV5-1	TRBJ1-1	CASSPIGGGTEAFF	TGCGCCAGCAGTCCCATCGGGGGGGGCACTGAAGCTTTCTTT
-	-	TRBV3-1/TRBV3-2	TRBJ1-1	CASSQSLNTEAFF	TGTGCCAGCAGCCAATCTCTGAACACTGAAGCTTTCTTT
once	TRBD1	TRBV27	TRBJ1-4	CASRPTFNIGGRNEKLFF	TGTGCCAGCAGGCCCACCTTCAACATAGGGGGCCGTAATGAAAAACTGTTTTTT
once	TRBD1	TRBV3-1/TRBV3-2	TRBJ1-4	CASSHRGFGEKLFF	TGTGCCAGCAGCCACAGGGGGTTCGGGGAAAAACTGTTTTTT
-	TRBD1	TRBV7-2	TRBJ2-2	CASSLVEQGRGELFF	TGTGCCAGCAGCTTAGTGGAACAGGGGCGAGGGGAGCTGTTTTTT
-	-	TRBV5-6	TRBJ2-7	CASSLDQIVEQYF	TGTGCCAGCAGCCTGGACCAGATCGTCGAGCAGTACTTC
-	TRBD1	TRBV6-5	TRBJ1-2	CASSRDSSNYGYTF	TGTGCCAGCAGCCGGGACAGCTCAAACTATGGCTACACCTTC
-	-	TRBV18	TRBJ2-7	CASSPAGYEQYF	TGTGCCAGCTCACCCGCGGGTTACGAGCAGTACTTC
-	-	TRBV30	TRBJ1-1	CAWSWDTRGSEAFF	TGTGCCTGGAGCTGGGACACCCGAGGCTCTGAAGCTTTCTTT
once	-	TRBV28	TRBJ1-3	CAGGGGAGNTIYF	TGTGCCGGGGGTGGGGGCGCTGGAAACACCATATATTTT
-	-	TRBV7-9	TRBJ2-1	CASSLVREPGNEQFF	TGTGCCAGCAGCTTAGTACGGGAGCCCGGGAATGAGCAGTTCTTC
-	TRBD1	TRBV10-1	TRBJ2-7	CASSKGQASSYEQYF	TGCGCCAGCAGCAAGGGACAGGCCAGCTCCTACGAGCAGTACTTC
-	-	TRBV19	TRBJ1-2	CASTSNRVGYTF	TGTGCCAGTACTTCTAACAGGGTTGGCTACACCTTC
-	-	TRBV7-8	TRBJ1-3	CASSSEYRGTGNTIYF	TGTGCCAGCAGCTCCGAGTACCGGGGGACGGGAAACACCATATATTTT
-	TRBD1	TRBV5-1	TRBJ2-7	CASNNPGQGAAVVNPTSYEQYF	TGCGCCAGCAACAATCCGGGACAGGGTGCCGCTGTTGTAAACCCCACATCCTACGAGCAGTACTTC
once	-	TRBV12-3/TRBV12-4	TRBJ1-5	CATGDGGSPQHF	TGTGCCACTGGGGACGGCGGGAGTCCCCAGCATTTT
-	TRBD2	TRBV2	TRBJ2-1	CASFSGAGQQFF	TGTGCCAGCTTTAGCGGGGCTGGGCAGCAGTTCTTC
-	-	TRBV19	TRBJ1-6	CASNSGTIKNSPLHF	TGTGCCAGTAATTCCGGGACTATCAAGAATTCACCCCTCCACTTT
-	-	TRBV28	TRBJ2-7	CASSRAGRGYEQYF	TGTGCCAGCAGTAGGGCAGGGAGGGGGTACGAGCAGTACTTC
-	TRBD1	TRBV7-2	TRBJ1-5	CASSSGQGRNQPQHF	TGTGCCAGCAGCTCCGGACAGGGGCGGAATCAGCCCCAGCATTTT
-	-	TRBV5-1	TRBJ2-6	CASSLATGANVLTF	TGCGCCAGCAGCTTGGCCACTGGGGCCAACGTCCTGACTTTC
-	-	TRBV7-7	TRBJ2-5	CASSSGGWETQYF	TGTGCTAGCAGCTCCGGGGGATGGGAGACCCAGTACTTC
-	-	TRBV7-8	TRBJ1-5	CASSRGPGDNQPQHF	TGTGCCAGCAGCAGGGGACCGGGGGACAATCAGCCCCAGCATTTT
-	-	TRBV9	TRBJ2-1	CASSVKDGGKYNEQFF	TGTGCCAGCAGCGTAAAAGATGGCGGAAAGTACAATGAGCAGTTCTTC
-	-	TRBV11-2	TRBJ2-1	CASSPGGTEQFF	TGTGCCAGCAGCCCCGGGGGTACTGAGCAGTTCTTC
-	TRBD1	TRBV18	TRBJ2-1	CASSLSTGNLNEQFF	TGTGCCAGCTCTCTATCGACAGGGAACCTCAATGAGCAGTTCTTC
-	-	TRBV9	TRBJ2-1	CASTPSPSSYNEQFF	TGTGCCAGCACCCCTTCCCCGAGCTCCTACAATGAGCAGTTCTTC
-	TRBD2	TRBV9	TRBJ2-1	CASSAAGGTYNEQFF	TGTGCCAGCAGCGCCGCGGGGGGAACCTACAATGAGCAGTTCTTC
-	-	TRBV18	TRBJ1-2	CASSSQAGAGFYGYTF	TGTGCCAGCTCATCCCAGGCGGGCGCGGGGTTCTATGGCTACACCTTC
once	-	TRBV9	TRBJ1-1	CASSVVRGNTEAFF	TGTGCCAGCAGCGTGGTAAGGGGGAACACTGAAGCTTTCTTT